The 10 T cell receptor beta chains in this list originate from one sample, sequenced in a study of lymphopenia after photon versus proton radiotherapy. Sequencing was performed with immunoSEQ multiplex PCR; in TCRdb, only in-frame clones are kept and a portion is missing. The repertoire holds 20,000 to 25,000 clones, with roughly four fifths as singletons. The specimen comprised peripheral blood, sampled from a patient treated with photon-based radiotherapy. The receptors stem from a woman between 45 and 65 years old with pancreatic cancer.

V gene TRBV29-1 combines with J gene TRBJ2-1; 8 bases fit TRBD2. This CDR3 spans 17 amino acids. Trimming cost V 7 bases and J 1 base; bases outside gene matches: 15. Looked up from germline, CDR1 is SQVTM and CDR2 is ANQGSEA. CDR3 DNA sequence: TGCAGCGCCCCGGGCCCTACTAGCGGCCTTTCCTACAATGAGCAGTTCTTC. Translated, it gives CSAPGPTSGLSYNEQFF.

As for this clone: Other DNA sequences in this sample translate to the same CDR3. The V call is TRBV19, the J call TRBJ1-5; D possibly corresponds to TRBD1 (6 bases). CDR3 size: 12 residues. Trimming cost V 5 bases and J 6 bases, with 8 bases left between them. The germline gives CDR1 LNHDA, CDR2 SQIVND (reference sequence). The CDR3 loop reads CASSGRGQPQHF. As DNA, the CDR3 is TGTGCCAGTAGTGGCAGGGGTCAGCCCCAGCATTTT.

This clone turned up a few times. The gene calls are TRBV6-5 and TRBJ1-1; TRBD1 matches at 8 bases. Trimming removed 5 bases from V and 3 bases from J; junction bases left unmatched: 5. Germline assignment: CDR1 MNHEY and CDR2 SVGAGI. CDR3 length equals 14 residues. The chain's CDR3 is CASSRDRMYTEAFF. The CDR3 DNA follows: TGTGCCAGCAGTCGGGACAGGATGTACACTGAAGCTTTCTTT.

In DNA form, the CDR3 reads TGTGCCAGCAGCTTAGTGCAGGACTATGGCTACACCTTC. It translates to CASSLVQDYGYTF. The chain joins TRBV7-2 to TRBJ1-2, with D unresolved. CDR1 SGHTA and CDR2 FQGNSA come from the germline V gene. Deletions cut 1 base from V and 3 bases from J, with 6 bases between. This CDR3 has 13 residues.

The chain carries TRBV7-9 and TRBJ2-7; D not certain. The germline gives CDR1 SEHNR, CDR2 FQNEAQ (reference sequence). V gave up 2 bases and J gave up 6 bases, with 8 bases separating them. The CDR3 is 12 amino acids. In DNA, the CDR3 is TGTGCCAGCAGCTTATCTAAGGGCGAGCAGTACTTC. Translation gives CASSLSKGEQYF. Full variable domain (remainder filled in from reference TRBV7-9 and TRBJ2-7): DTGVSQNPRHKITKRGQNVTFRCDPISEHNRLYWYRQTLGQGPEFLTYFQNEAQLEKSRLLSDRFSAERPKGSFSTLEIQRTEQGDSAMYLCASSLSKGEQYFGPGTRLTVT.

This clone occurred once. J is TRBJ1-1 and V is TRBV18; 7 nucleotides agree with TRBD1. Germline V gene lookup returns CDR1 KGHSH and CDR2 LQKENI. The CDR3 has 14 amino acids. V trimming: 1 base; J trimming: 1 base; junction bases outside the gene matches: 0. CDR3 residues: CASSPQGANTEAFF. DNA of the CDR3: TGTGCCAGCTCACCACAGGGGGCGAACACTGAAGCTTTCTTT.

The V and J genes are TRBV4-2 and TRBJ2-7; the D gene is possibly TRBD2 (6 bases). Germline V gene sequence: CDR1 LGHNA, CDR2 YNFKEQ. This CDR3 has 13 residues. With 5 bases removed from V and 5 bases from J, the gap between germline ends came to 13 bases. CDR3 amino acids: CASSFLASHEQYF. CDR3 coding DNA: TGTGCCAGCAGCTTCCTAGCGTCCCACGAGCAGTACTTC.

The chain is built from TRBV7-6 and TRBJ2-5; TRBD1 matches 8 bases. From germline, CDR1 is SGHVS and CDR2 FNYEAQ. The CDR3 has 15 residues. J gave up 0 bases and V 4 bases, and 4 bases lay outside the gene matches. Written as DNA, the CDR3 is TGTGCCAGCAGCTCCGGGACAGGAAACCAAGAGACCCAGTACTTC. It translates to CASSSGTGNQETQYF.

V usage is TRBV5-4 and J usage is TRBJ2-7, with TRBD2 identical over 7 bases. CDR1 is SGHNT, CDR2 YYREEE, per germline (reference sequence). Unmatched junction bases numbered 6, after V lost 0 bases and J lost 0 bases. The CDR3 runs to 16 residues. CDR3 sequence: CASSLATGGPSYEQYF. The CDR3 DNA follows: TGTGCCAGCAGCTTGGCAACGGGAGGCCCCTCCTACGAGCAGTACTTC. The full variable domain, completed using reference TRBV5-4 and TRBJ2-7, is ETGVTQSPTHLIKTRGQQVTLRCSSQSGHNTVSWYQQALGQGPQFIFQYYREEENGRGNFPPRFSGLQFPNYSSELNVNALELDDSALYLCASSLATGGPSYEQYFGPGTRLTVT.

V and J are TRBV5-6 and TRBJ2-5; the D gene is possibly TRBD1 (5 bases). The V end was cut by 0 bases, the J end by 2 bases, with 8 bases between. Germline CDR1 SGHDT, CDR2 YYEEEE. The CDR3 covers 14 residues. CDR3 coding DNA: TGTGCCAGCAGCTTGGAAGCAGGGCAAGAGACCCAGTACTTC. It translates to CASSLEAGQETQYF.